This passage covers 23 T cell receptor beta chains from one sample sequenced in a study of control samples from healthy donors and cancer patients. The assay was immunoSEQ multiplex PCR, and TCRdb's table has in-frame clones only and misses some. This table has around 90,000 clones, about 89% appearing once. The source material was blood. The receptors stem from a man between 25 and 39 years old in good health.

The chain carries TRBV19 and TRBJ1-1; no reliable D call. Germline CDR1 is LNHDA and CDR2 is SQIVND (reference sequence). This CDR3 contains 13 residues. V was trimmed by 2 bases and J by 0 bases, leaving 4 bases between them. This CDR3 is CASSITVNTEAFF. Here the CDR3 DNA reads TGTGCCAGTAGTATAACAGTGAACACTGAAGCTTTCTTT.

This clone appeared once. The chain employs TRBV28 and TRBJ1-2; tentatively, D is TRBD1 (5 bases). Germline values: CDR1 MDHEN, CDR2 SYDVKM. The CDR3 covers 15 residues. V dropped 6 bases and J dropped 6 bases, with 20 bases sitting between them. The CDR3 sequence: CASRRPGRGNNGYTF. CDR3 DNA sequence: TGTGCCAGCAGGCGGCCGGGACGAGGGAACAATGGCTACACCTTC.

This rearrangement joins TRBV9 to TRBJ2-1, with no clear D. V shed 0 bases and J shed 8 bases, with 15 bases lying between them. The CDR3 is made up of 15 amino acids. From germline, CDR1 is SGDLS and CDR2 YYNGEE. The CDR3 region is CASSVGGREWDEQFF. As DNA, the CDR3 is TGTGCCAGCAGCGTAGGTGGAAGGGAATGGGATGAGCAGTTCTTC.

The chain combines TRBV2 with TRBJ1-6, with 7 bases matching TRBD1. The CDR3 has 15 amino acids. With V trimmed by 4 bases and J by 2 bases, 2 bases remained unmatched. From germline, CDR1 is SNHLY and CDR2 FYNNEI. The CDR3 DNA is TGTGCCAGCAGTGCCCAGGGGGCCTATAATTCACCCCTCCACTTT. This codes for CASSAQGAYNSPLHF.

The gene calls are TRBV9 and TRBJ2-5; maybe TRBD2 (6 bases). The germline V and J ends were trimmed by 0 bases and 1 base, with 7 bases remaining between them. The CDR3 spans 14 residues. Germline loops: CDR1 SGDLS, CDR2 YYNGEE. DNA for the CDR3: TGTGCCAGCAGCGTAGGGGACTTCCAAGAGACCCAGTACTTC. It is translated as CASSVGDFQETQYF.

V is TRBV4-2 and J is TRBJ2-3; 9 bases agree with TRBD2. The CDR3 contains 16 residues. CDR1 and CDR2 (germline): LGHNA, YNFKEQ. The V and J ends lost 0 bases and 6 bases, in that order; junction bases with no gene match: 7. The CDR3: CASSQEGGGAADTQYF. CDR3 in DNA: TGTGCCAGCAGCCAAGAAGGCGGGGGGGCCGCGGATACGCAGTATTTT.

The chain is built from TRBV24-1 and TRBJ2-3; 9 nucleotides align to TRBD1. There are 15 residues in the CDR3. Germline V gene sequence: CDR1 KGHDR, CDR2 SFDVKD. The junction had 12 bases not matched to a gene; V was cut back by 7 bases and J by 8 bases. CDR3 bases: TGTGCCACCAGACCTAGGGGGACAGGGCCCTCTACGCAGTATTTT. As protein: CATRPRGTGPSTQYF.

V and J are TRBV6-6 and TRBJ1-5; the D gene is possibly TRBD1 (5 bases). V lost 8 bases to trimming and J lost 0 bases, with 14 bases between them. Germline V gene lookup returns CDR1 MNHNY and CDR2 SVGAGI (reference sequence). This CDR3 spans 15 amino acids. The CDR3 loop is CASSTGGNSNQPQHF. Written as DNA, the CDR3 is TGTGCCAGCTCTACGGGGGGGAATAGCAATCAGCCCCAGCATTTT.

V usage is TRBV6-5 and J usage is TRBJ2-3, with D unresolved. V dropped 6 bases and J dropped 6 bases, with 13 bases sitting between them. This CDR3 has 13 residues. Germline lookup yields CDR1 MNHEY and CDR2 SVGAGI. The CDR3 DNA is TGTGCCAGCAGCCTTTCGGTGCGGGATACGCAGTATTTT. It yields the protein CASSLSVRDTQYF.

The V gene is TRBV18, the J gene TRBJ1-3, with 8 bases matching TRBD1. The V and J ends lost 2 bases and 0 bases, in that order; junction bases with no gene match: 6. CDR1 is KGHSH and CDR2 is LQKENI in the germline V gene. The CDR3 is made up of 17 amino acids. Here the CDR3 reads CASSPGTGRASGNTIYF. In DNA, the CDR3 is TGTGCCAGCTCACCAGGGACAGGTCGAGCCTCTGGAAACACCATATATTTT.

The chain uses TRBV11-2 and TRBJ2-4, with D possibly called TRBD1 or TRBD2 (6 bases each). There are 13 residues in the CDR3. V was clipped by 8 bases and J by 8 bases, with 16 bases between them. The V gene's germline CDR1 is SGHAT and CDR2 FQNNGV. CDR3 sequence: CASEGGPADIQYF. CDR3 DNA: TGTGCCAGCGAGGGGGGTCCCGCGGACATTCAGTACTTC. The full variable domain, its missing parts supplied by reference TRBV11-2 and TRBJ2-4, is EAGVAQSPRYKIIEKRQSVAFWCNPISGHATLYWYQQILGQGPKLLIQFQNNGVVDDSQLPKDRFSAERLKGVDSTLKIQPAKLEDSAVYLCASEGGPADIQYFGAGTRLSVL.

The V gene is TRBV29-1, the J gene TRBJ2-3, with a weak D call TRBD2 (6 bases). This CDR3 has 14 residues. Germline CDR1 is SQVTM and CDR2 is ANQGSEA. Trimming removed 3 bases at V and 6 bases at J, with 16 bases between. CDR3 DNA: TGCAGCGTTGATCGGGGGTCCTCCTGGGATACGCAGTATTTT. It is translated as CSVDRGSSWDTQYF.

The chain carries TRBV19 and TRBJ1-5; the D is unclear. The CDR3 contains 12 residues. Germline assignment: CDR1 LNHDA and CDR2 SQIVND (reference sequence). V was trimmed by 7 bases and J by 1 base, leaving 5 bases between them. CDR3 protein: CASTKSNQPQHF. CDR3 sequence (DNA): TGTGCCAGTACTAAAAGCAATCAGCCCCAGCATTTT.

This clone was counted once. V is TRBV3-1 (or the pseudogene TRBV3-2) and J is TRBJ2-3, with a possible D match to TRBD2 (6 bases). Per the germline V gene, CDR1 is LGHDT and CDR2 is YNNKEL (reference sequence). The CDR3 length is 16 residues. V dropped 2 bases and J dropped 3 bases, with 15 bases sitting between them. Here the CDR3 reads CASSQFGGFATDTQYF. CDR3 sequence (DNA): TGTGCCAGCAGCCAATTTGGGGGGTTTGCGACAGATACGCAGTATTTT.

The chain has TRBV19 and TRBJ2-7; 7 bases match TRBD1. After removal of 1 base from V and 2 bases from J, the junction contained 5 bases not matched to a gene. The CDR3 sequence is 15 residues long. Germline CDR1 LNHDA, CDR2 SQIVND (reference sequence). CDR3 coding DNA: TGTGCCAGTAGTATAGTGACCGGGACAGCCTACGAGCAGTACTTC. Protein sequence: CASSIVTGTAYEQYF. The whole variable domain, remainder taken from reference TRBV19 and TRBJ2-7, is DGGITQSPKYLFRKEGQNVTLSCEQNLNHDAMYWYRQDPGQGLRLIYYSQIVNDFQKGDIAEGYSVSREKKESFPLTVTSAQKNPTAFYLCASSIVTGTAYEQYFGPGTRLTVT.

The V gene is TRBV10-1, the J gene TRBJ2-1; 7 nucleotides match TRBD2. Germline V gene data show CDR1 as WNHNN and CDR2 as SYGVQD (reference sequence). Trimming took 3 bases from V and 4 from J; bases not matched to a gene: 0. The CDR3 covers 13 residues. CDR3 coding DNA: TGCGCCAGCAGTGAAGCGGGGTACAATGAGCAGTTCTTC. It encodes CASSEAGYNEQFF.

The chain links TRBV2 to TRBJ2-7; 11 bases are a match to TRBD2. Trimming removed 6 bases from V and 4 bases from J; junction bases left unmatched: 2. The CDR3 runs 13 residues. CDR1 and CDR2 from the germline V gene are SNHLY and FYNNEI. The CDR3, as DNA: TGTGCCAGCAGACTAGCGGGGGAATACGAGCAGTACGTC. Translation: CASRLAGEYEQYV.

V and J are TRBV30 and TRBJ2-3, with D unresolved. The CDR3 length is 13 residues. Looked up from germline, CDR1 is GTSNPN and CDR2 is SVGIG (reference sequence). V lost 5 bases, J lost 2 bases, and 11 bases lay in between. The CDR3 bases are TGTGCCTGGGGGTTTGGGATCACAGATACGCAGTATTTT. Its translation is CAWGFGITDTQYF.

In its sample, this clone was seen once. The genes are TRBV21-1 and TRBJ2-1; the DNA was not used to check the table's D call, TRBD2. TRBV21-1 is assigned pseudogene status. CDR3 size: 16 residues. The CDR3 region has the DNA TGTGCCAGCAGAGCTTCAACGATATCCTCCGAGAATGAGCAGTTCTTC. Translating gives CASRASTISSENEQFF.

This chain uses TRBV5-1 with TRBJ1-2, with TRBD1 matching over 7 bases. Trimming cost V 4 bases and J 6 bases; bases outside gene matches: 9. Germline V lookup: CDR1 SGHRS, CDR2 YFSETQ. The CDR3 totals 14 residues. CDR3 sequence (DNA): TGCGCCAGCAGCCCCCAACAGGGGCTAGATGGCTACACCTTC. Protein product: CASSPQQGLDGYTF. Full variable domain (missing parts from reference TRBV5-1 and TRBJ1-2): KAGVTQTPRYLIKTRGQQVTLSCSPISGHRSVSWYQQTPGQGLQFLFEYFSETQRNKGNFPGRFSGRQFSNSRSEMNVSTLELGDSALYLCASSPQQGLDGYTFGSGTRLTVV.

The V and J genes are TRBV5-6 and TRBJ1-1, with D maybe TRBD1 (6 bases). Germline assignment: CDR1 SGHDT and CDR2 YYEEEE. Trimming removed 1 base at V and 0 bases at J, with 13 bases between. The CDR3 runs 16 residues. The CDR3 bases are TGTGCCAGCAGCTTGCAGGGGCCGCTTATGAACACTGAAGCTTTCTTT. Amino acid sequence: CASSLQGPLMNTEAFF.

V is TRBV7-2 and J is TRBJ2-5, with unresolved D. Germline CDR1 is SGHTA and CDR2 is FQGNSA. The CDR3 spans 12 residues. V dropped 3 bases and J dropped 7 bases, with 9 bases sitting between them. The CDR3 is CASSLFIGTQYF. Here the CDR3 DNA reads TGTGCCAGCAGCTTGTTCATAGGGACCCAGTACTTC.

The genes are TRBV4-1 and TRBJ2-1, with 11 bases fitting TRBD1. V dropped 1 base and J dropped 2; count of bases not matched to a gene: 4. The CDR3 is 17 amino acids. Germline V gives CDR1 MGHRA, CDR2 YSYEKL. As DNA, the CDR3 is TGCGCCAGCAGCCAAGCTTTGGGACAGGGGGCCTACAATGAGCAGTTCTTC. It specifies CASSQALGQGAYNEQFF.